Listed below are T cell receptor beta chains from one sample, sequenced in a study of T-cell memory formation after mild COVID-19. TCRdb re-analysed the 5' RACE reads in MiXCR, keeping a single row per CDR3 protein. In the table there are 90,000 to 120,000 distinct CDR3 sequences, around 15% of which are singletons. The source material was PBMCs or a T cell subset sorted from them (not recorded which). The receptors stem from a man between 18 and 29 years old who had mild COVID-19 (a few samples of this study predate the infection). Cell type and time point are not known. The CDR3 runs from the conserved cysteine through the conserved F or W. The D gene is left open where the match is weak. Not every row has a clone size; where given, it reads once, few, many or a size class.

v_call: TRBV28
j_call: TRBJ2-5
clone_size: many
d_call: TRBD1
cdr3_nt: TGTGCCAGCAGTATGGGACAGGGCCAGGAGACCCAGTACTTC
cdr3_aa: CASSMGQGQETQYF

v_call: TRBV7-9
j_call: TRBJ2-7
clone_size: many
d_call: .
cdr3_nt: TGTGCCAGCAGCTTAGTGACCGCAGCCTACGAGCAGTACTTC
cdr3_aa: CASSLVTAAYEQYF

v_call: TRBV6-5
j_call: TRBJ1-2
clone_size: many
d_call: TRBD1
cdr3_nt: TGTGCCAGCAGGGGACAGGTGGACTATGGCTACACCTTC
cdr3_aa: CASRGQVDYGYTF

v_call: TRBV7-2
j_call: TRBJ2-5
clone_size: .
d_call: TRBD2
cdr3_nt: TGTGCCAGCAGTTTTAGCGGGTCCCAAGAGACCCAGTACTTC
cdr3_aa: CASSFSGSQETQYF

v_call: TRBV9
j_call: TRBJ2-3
clone_size: few
d_call: .
cdr3_nt: TGTGCCAGCAGCGTAGATGGACTCCGCACAGATACGCAGTATTTT
cdr3_aa: CASSVDGLRTDTQYF

v_call: TRBV12-3/TRBV12-4
j_call: TRBJ2-5
clone_size: .
d_call: .
cdr3_nt: TGTGCCAGCAGCCTCTGGTCTAGCCCCCAAGAGACCCAGTACTTC
cdr3_aa: CASSLWSSPQETQYF

v_call: TRBV7-6
j_call: TRBJ2-1
clone_size: few
d_call: .
cdr3_nt: TGTGCCAGCAGCCGACACCCCAATGAGCAGTTCTTC
cdr3_aa: CASSRHPNEQFF

v_call: TRBV7-9
j_call: TRBJ1-2
clone_size: few
d_call: .
cdr3_nt: TGTGCCAGCAGCCGAGAAAGGGAACACGGCTACACCTTC
cdr3_aa: CASSREREHGYTF

v_call: TRBV5-4
j_call: TRBJ1-6
clone_size: few
d_call: .
cdr3_nt: TGTGCCAGCAGCTTGGCCCCAGCCCCAGGACCCCTCCACTTT
cdr3_aa: CASSLAPAPGPLHF

v_call: TRBV5-1
j_call: TRBJ2-3
clone_size: few
d_call: .
cdr3_nt: TGCGCCAGCAGCTTGGCCTTGAGACCCCGCACAGATACGCAGTATTTT
cdr3_aa: CASSLALRPRTDTQYF

v_call: TRBV4-3
j_call: TRBJ1-5
clone_size: few
d_call: TRBD1
cdr3_nt: TGCGCCAGCAGCCAAGATCCGGGACAGGAGGGACAGCCCCAGCATTTT
cdr3_aa: CASSQDPGQEGQPQHF

v_call: TRBV5-1
j_call: TRBJ2-5
clone_size: .
d_call: TRBD2
cdr3_nt: TGCGCCAGCAGCAAGGGACTAGCGGGGGGCATTCCAGGGGAGACCCAGTACTTC
cdr3_aa: CASSKGLAGGIPGETQYF

v_call: TRBV7-2
j_call: TRBJ2-1
clone_size: .
d_call: .
cdr3_nt: TGTGCCAGCAGCTTTCTAGCCTGGACTTGGAGCTCCTACAATGAGCAGTTCTTC
cdr3_aa: CASSFLAWTWSSYNEQFF